This TCR beta chain was recorded in a study of cytomegalovirus exposure and HLA in healthy donors. Study summary: One earlier analysis, a look at around 180 million T cells, found some 120 million unique TCR beta sequences.

PCR primers comprised 60 Vbeta and 13 Jbeta primers. Authors' data handling: Counted up in a later analysis, unique TCR beta chains came to 60 million to 95 million, with around 9.9 million shared. TCRdb's copy holds only in-frame clones and misses some; the assay was immunoSEQ multiplex PCR. V and J calls and clone size come straight from that table; D and trimming were deduced from the DNA. The sample lists roughly 180,000 clones, around 80% occurring once. The length of the CDR3 is 17 residues. V trimming: 3 bases; J trimming: 1 base; junction bases outside the gene matches: 11. The germline CDR1 and CDR2 sequences are SGHNT and YYREEE (reference sequence).

The J gene is TRBJ2-3, the V gene TRBV5-4; 7 bases are shared with TRBD2. The source is a woman between 25 and 40 years old in good health and CMV-seropositive. Sequenced sample: PBMCs. CDR3 region: CASSSGGVAGGTDTQYF. The CDR3 DNA reads as TGTGCCAGCAGCTCCGGGGGAGTGGCGGGAGGCACAGATACGCAGTATTTT.